The clone carrying this TCR beta chain was counted once. Its antigen is unidentified. MiXCR was run by TCRdb on the 5' RACE reads, yielding one entry per CDR3 protein. Here the sample spans roughly 2,500 distinct CDR3 sequences, under 7% being singletons. The sample is drawn from a study of spatial heterogeneity in lung cancer. Study-wide background: The count of detected beta-chain sequences consistently exceeded that of alpha-chain sequences. The study observed each unique TCR and UMI combination more than ten times on average in raw reads. Study-wide results and caveats: Estimates put coverage of tumor T cells approximately 7% for alpha and roughly 13% for beta chains. Counts that tracked tumor mutation counts were those of expanded intratumoral alpha and beta TCRs.

Time point described: sample taken at primary tumor resection. The starting material was lung tumor tissue, obtained at surgery. The source of this sequence is a male donor with early-stage non-small cell lung cancer.

In nucleotides, the CDR3 is TGTGCCAGCAGGCCCGGGACGGGCGGCCACGAGCAGTACTTC. Residues: CASRPGTGGHEQYF. The gene calls are TRBV6-5 and TRBJ2-7, with D tentatively TRBD1 or TRBD2 (5 bases each). CDR3 length equals 14 residues. From germline, CDR1 is MNHEY and CDR2 SVGAGI. Trimming left V 6 bases short and J 5 bases short, with 17 bases between.